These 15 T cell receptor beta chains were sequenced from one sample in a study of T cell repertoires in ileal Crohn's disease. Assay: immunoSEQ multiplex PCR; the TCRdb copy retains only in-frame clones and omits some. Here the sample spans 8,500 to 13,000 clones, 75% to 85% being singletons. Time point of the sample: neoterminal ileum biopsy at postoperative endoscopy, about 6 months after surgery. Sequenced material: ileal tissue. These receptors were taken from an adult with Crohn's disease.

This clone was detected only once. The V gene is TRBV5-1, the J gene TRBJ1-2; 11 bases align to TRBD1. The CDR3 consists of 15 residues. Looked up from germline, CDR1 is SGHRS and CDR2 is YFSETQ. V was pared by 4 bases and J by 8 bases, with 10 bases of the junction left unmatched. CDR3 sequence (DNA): TGCGCCAGCAGCCTCGAGCCCGGGACAGGGGGGGGCTACACCTTC. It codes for CASSLEPGTGGGYTF.

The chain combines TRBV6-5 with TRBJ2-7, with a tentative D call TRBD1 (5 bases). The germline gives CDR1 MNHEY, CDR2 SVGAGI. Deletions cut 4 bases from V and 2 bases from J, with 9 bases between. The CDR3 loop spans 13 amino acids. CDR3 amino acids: CASSFRETYEQYF. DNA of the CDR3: TGTGCCAGCAGTTTCAGGGAAACCTACGAGCAGTACTTC.

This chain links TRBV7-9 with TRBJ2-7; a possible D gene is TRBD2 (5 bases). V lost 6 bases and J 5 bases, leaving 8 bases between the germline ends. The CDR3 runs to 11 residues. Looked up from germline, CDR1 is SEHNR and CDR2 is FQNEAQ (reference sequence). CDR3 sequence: CASRSGDEQYF. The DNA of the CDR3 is TGTGCCAGCAGATCCGGGGACGAGCAGTACTTC.

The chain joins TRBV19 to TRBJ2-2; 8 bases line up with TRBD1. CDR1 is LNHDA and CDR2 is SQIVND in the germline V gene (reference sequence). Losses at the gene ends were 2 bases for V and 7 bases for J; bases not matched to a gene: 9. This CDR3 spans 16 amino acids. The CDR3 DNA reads TGTGCCAGTAGTATAAGGCAGGGGGCGGTTCACGGGGAGCTGTTTTTT. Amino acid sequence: CASSIRQGAVHGELFF. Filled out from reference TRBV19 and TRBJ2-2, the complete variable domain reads DGGITQSPKYLFRKEGQNVTLSCEQNLNHDAMYWYRQDPGQGLRLIYYSQIVNDFQKGDIAEGYSVSREKKESFPLTVTSAQKNPTAFYLCASSIRQGAVHGELFFGEGSRLTVL.

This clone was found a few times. CDR3 nucleotides: TGTGCCAGCAGTTCGACTACCACAGATACGCAGTATTTT. Amino acids: CASSSTTTDTQYF. The rearrangement links TRBV27 to TRBJ2-3; TRBD2 might be the D (5 bases). The V and J ends lost 4 bases and 2 bases respectively, with 7 bases between them. CDR1 and CDR2 (germline): MNHEY, SMNVEV (reference sequence). This CDR3 comprises 13 residues.

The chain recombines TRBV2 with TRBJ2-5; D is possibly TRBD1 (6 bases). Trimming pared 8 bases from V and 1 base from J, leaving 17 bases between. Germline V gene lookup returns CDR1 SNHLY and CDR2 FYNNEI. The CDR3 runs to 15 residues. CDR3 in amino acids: CASSIRGSGQETQYF. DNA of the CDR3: TGTGCCAGCTCTATCAGGGGATCGGGCCAAGAGACCCAGTACTTC.

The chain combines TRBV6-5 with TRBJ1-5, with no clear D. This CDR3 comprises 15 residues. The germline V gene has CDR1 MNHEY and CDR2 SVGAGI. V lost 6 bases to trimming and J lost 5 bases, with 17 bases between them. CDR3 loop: CASSPDVEGHQPQHF. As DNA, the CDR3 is TGTGCCAGCAGCCCTGACGTGGAGGGTCATCAGCCCCAGCATTTT.

The chain's CDR3 is CASSRGGVSYEQYF. The CDR3 bases are TGTGCCAGCAGTAGGGGGGGGGTCTCCTACGAGCAGTACTTC. The rearrangement links TRBV7-2 to TRBJ2-7; a possible D gene is TRBD2 (7 bases). Germline V gives CDR1 SGHTA, CDR2 FQGNSA. There are 14 residues in the CDR3. V lost 6 bases, J lost 0 bases, and 12 bases lay in between.

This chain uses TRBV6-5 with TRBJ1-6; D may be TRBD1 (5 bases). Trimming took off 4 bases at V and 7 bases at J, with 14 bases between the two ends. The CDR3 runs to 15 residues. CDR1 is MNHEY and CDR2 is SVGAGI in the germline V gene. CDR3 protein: CASSLGRVENSPLHF. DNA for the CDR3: TGTGCCAGCAGTTTGGGCAGGGTCGAGAATTCACCCCTCCACTTT.

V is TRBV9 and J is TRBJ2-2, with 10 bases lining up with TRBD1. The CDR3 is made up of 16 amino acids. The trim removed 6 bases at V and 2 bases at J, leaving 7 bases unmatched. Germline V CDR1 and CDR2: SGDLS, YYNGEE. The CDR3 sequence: CASTETGGGNTGELFF. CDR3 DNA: TGTGCCAGCACCGAGACAGGGGGCGGAAACACCGGGGAGCTGTTTTTT.

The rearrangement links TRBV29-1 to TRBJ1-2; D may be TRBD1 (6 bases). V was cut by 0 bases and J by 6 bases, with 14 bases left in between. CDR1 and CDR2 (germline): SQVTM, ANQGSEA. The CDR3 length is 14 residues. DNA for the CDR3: TGCAGCGTTGAAGATCGACGGGGGGCGGATGGCTACACCTTC. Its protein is CSVEDRRGADGYTF. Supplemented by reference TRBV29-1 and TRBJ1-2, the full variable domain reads SAVISQKPSRDICQRGTSLTIQCQVDSQVTMMFWYRQQPGQSLTLIATANQGSEATYESGFVIDKFPISRPNLTFSTLTVSNMSPEDSSIYLCSVEDRRGADGYTFGSGTRLTVV.

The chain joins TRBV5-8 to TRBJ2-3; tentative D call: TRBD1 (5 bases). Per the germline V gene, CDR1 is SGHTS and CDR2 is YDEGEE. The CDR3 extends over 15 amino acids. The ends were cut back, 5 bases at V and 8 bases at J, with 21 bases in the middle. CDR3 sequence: CASSFSGHPESTQYF. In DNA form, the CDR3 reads TGTGCCAGCAGTTTCTCAGGACATCCTGAAAGTACGCAGTATTTT.

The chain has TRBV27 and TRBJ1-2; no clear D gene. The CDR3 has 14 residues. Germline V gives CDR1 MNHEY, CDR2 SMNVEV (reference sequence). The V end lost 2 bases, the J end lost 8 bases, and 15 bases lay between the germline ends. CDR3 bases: TGTGCCAGCAGTTTACATATCGCAAGCGGAGGCTACACCTTC. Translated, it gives CASSLHIASGGYTF.

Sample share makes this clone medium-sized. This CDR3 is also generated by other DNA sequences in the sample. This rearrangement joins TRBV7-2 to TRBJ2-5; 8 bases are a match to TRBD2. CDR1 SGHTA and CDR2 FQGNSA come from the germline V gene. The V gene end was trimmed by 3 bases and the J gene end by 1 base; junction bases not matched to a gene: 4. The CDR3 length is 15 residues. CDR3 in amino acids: CASSLGGGPQETQYF. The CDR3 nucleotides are TGTGCCAGCAGCTTGGGCGGGGGGCCCCAAGAGACCCAGTACTTC. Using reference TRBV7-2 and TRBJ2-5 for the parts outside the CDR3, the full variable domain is GAGVSQSPSNKVTEKGKDVELRCDPISGHTALYWYRQSLGQGLEFLIYFQGNSAPDKSGLPSDRFSAERTGGSVSTLTIQRTQQEDSAVYLCASSLGGGPQETQYFGPGTRLLVL.

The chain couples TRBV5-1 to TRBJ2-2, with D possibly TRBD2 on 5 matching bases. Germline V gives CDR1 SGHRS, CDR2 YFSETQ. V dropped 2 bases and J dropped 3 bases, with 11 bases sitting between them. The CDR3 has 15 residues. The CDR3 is CASSFELGDTGELFF. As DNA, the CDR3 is TGCGCCAGCAGCTTCGAGTTGGGAGACACCGGGGAGCTGTTTTTT.